These 29 T cell receptor beta chains were all obtained from the same sample, sequenced in a study of Graves' ophthalmopathy and Graves' hyperthyroidism. RNA served as the template for amplifying TCR beta CDR3 regions. The workflow started with a first-round RT-PCR run with HTBI primers and then moved on to a second-round multiplex PCR. Each CDR3 protein gets one entry after TCRdb re-called the multiplex PCR reads with MiXCR. The sample lists around 600,000 distinct CDR3 sequences; over 40% were seen once. The sequenced sample consisted of peripheral blood. These receptor sequences come from an adult man with Graves' ophthalmopathy.

This clonotype was picked up many times. V usage is TRBV5-1 and J usage is TRBJ1-1; 8 positions agree with TRBD1. Unmatched junction bases numbered 8, after V lost 3 bases and J lost 10 bases. Germline V gene lookup returns CDR1 SGHRS and CDR2 YFSETQ. The CDR3 totals 13 residues. The DNA of the CDR3 is TGCGCCAGCAGCTCCGGGGACAGGTTTGGAGCTTTCTTT. This codes for CASSSGDRFGAFF.

Remarks on this clonotype: Sequence at one end of the junction differs from germline and may be a read error. The chain links TRBV7-9 to TRBJ1-2, with a possible D match to TRBD1 (5 bases). This CDR3 is 15 amino acids long. CDR1 and CDR2 from the germline V gene are SEHNR and FQNEAQ (reference sequence). The CDR3 region is CACSLVRGGDYGFTF. The CDR3 region has the DNA TGTGCCTGCAGCTTAGTCCGGGGCGGGGACTATGGCTTCACCTTC.

This clonotype came up many times. As DNA, the CDR3 is TGTGCCAGTAGTATGGGGACAGGACGGACTGAAGCTTTCTTT. It translates to CASSMGTGRTEAFF. The V call is TRBV19, the J call TRBJ1-1, with 8 bases identical to TRBD1. The CDR3 length is 14 residues. V gave up 3 bases and J gave up 5 bases; unmatched junction bases: 5. The germline V gene encodes CDR1 LNHDA and CDR2 SQIVND (reference sequence).

The CDR3 spells CSPQTASNQPQHF. The CDR3 DNA is TGCAGTCCTCAGACAGCTAGCAATCAGCCCCAGCATTTT. V gene TRBV29-1 combines with J gene TRBJ1-5; possible D gene TRBD1, 5 bases. The length of the CDR3 is 13 residues. In germline, CDR1 is SQVTM, CDR2 ANQGSEA.

This clonotype was found once. This rearrangement joins TRBV25-1 to TRBJ1-2; 9 nucleotides match TRBD1. The CDR3 runs 16 residues. Germline V gives CDR1 MGHDK, CDR2 SYGVNS. Trimming removed 3 bases from V and 4 bases from J; junction bases left unmatched: 9. The DNA for the CDR3 is TGTGCCAGCAGTGAGCCCCAGGGACAGGGAGGCTATGGCTACACCTTC. This translates into CASSEPQGQGGYGYTF.

In this sample, this clonotype turned up many times. The V gene is TRBV18, the J gene TRBJ1-2; no reliable D call. V was shortened by 0 bases and J by 7 bases, with 15 bases between the two germline ends. Looked up from germline, CDR1 is KGHSH and CDR2 is LQKENI. This CDR3 region has 15 residues. DNA for the CDR3: TGTGCCAGCTCACCACCGGGTCAGCCGGGTAGTGGCTACACCTTC. Encoded protein: CASSPPGQPGSGYTF.

The chain is built from TRBV7-3 and TRBJ2-2, with D hard to call. The CDR3 extends over 14 amino acids. CDR1 and CDR2 (germline): SGHTA, FQGTGA. The germline V and J ends were trimmed by 2 bases and 1 base, with 5 bases remaining between them. Here the CDR3 reads CASSLWQNTGELFF. The CDR3 DNA reads as TGTGCCAGCAGCTTATGGCAGAACACCGGGGAGCTGTTTTTT.

Here the CDR3 reads CASLLGQGNTGELFF. The CDR3, as DNA: TGTGCCAGCCTATTGGGGCAGGGAAACACCGGGGAGCTGTTTTTT. The chain recombines TRBV12-3 or TRBV12-4 with TRBJ2-2; maybe TRBD1 (5 bases). The CDR3 covers 15 residues. V dropped 8 bases and J dropped 2 bases, with 15 bases sitting between them.

This clonotype showed up just a few times. The gene calls are TRBV6-6 and TRBJ1-3; no clear D gene. This CDR3 is 13 amino acids long. V dropped 7 bases and J dropped 3 bases, with 10 bases sitting between them. Germline loops: CDR1 MNHNY, CDR2 SVGAGI (reference sequence). The DNA for the CDR3 is TGTGCCAGCACCTCATTCTTTGGAAACACCATATATTTT. Translating gives CASTSFFGNTIYF.

This sequence joins TRBV7-9 and TRBJ1-1, with D perhaps TRBD1 (5 bases). The CDR3 is made up of 15 amino acids. Per the germline V gene, CDR1 is SEHNR and CDR2 is FQNEAQ (reference sequence). Trimming cost V 3 bases and J 7 bases, with 18 bases left between them. The CDR3 loop is CASSLRSGLWGEAFF. CDR3 nucleotides: TGTGCCAGCAGCTTGAGATCGGGGCTCTGGGGTGAAGCTTTCTTT.

This clonotype has a handful of counts. CDR3 sequence (DNA): TGTGCCAGCAATCGGGAGCCCCAGCATTTT. Its translation is CASNREPQHF. This rearrangement joins TRBV6-5 to TRBJ1-5; no definite D call. Germline CDR1 MNHEY, CDR2 SVGAGI. This CDR3 spans 10 amino acids. V shed 7 bases and J shed 8 bases, with 6 bases lying between them.

This clonotype was counted a few times. This rearrangement joins TRBV5-8 to TRBJ1-1; D remains unclear. Germline loops: CDR1 SGHTS, CDR2 YDEGEE. V lost 6 bases and J 1 base, leaving 10 bases between the germline ends. The CDR3 extends over 13 amino acids. The CDR3 protein is CASILKGNTEAFF. CDR3 sequence (DNA): TGTGCCAGCATCCTTAAAGGGAACACTGAAGCTTTCTTT. Supplemented by reference TRBV5-8 and TRBJ1-1, the full variable domain reads EAGVTQSPTHLIKTRGQQATLRCSPISGHTSVYWYQQALGLGLQFLLWYDEGEERNRGNFPPRFSGRQFPNYSSELNVNALELEDSALYLCASILKGNTEAFFGQGTRLTVV.

The rearrangement joins TRBV7-9 to TRBJ1-1; D not certain. The ends were cut back, 5 bases at V and 6 bases at J, with 13 bases in the middle. This CDR3 region has 13 residues. Germline CDR1 and CDR2: SEHNR and FQNEAQ (reference sequence). The chain's CDR3 is CASSPGFAAEAFF. In nucleotides, the CDR3 is TGTGCCAGCAGCCCCGGCTTCGCAGCTGAAGCTTTCTTT.

This clonotype was counted at least ten times. This sequence joins TRBV4-1 and TRBJ1-3; no reliable D call. The V and J ends lost 0 bases and 4 bases respectively, with 10 bases between them. CDR3 length equals 15 residues. Per germline, CDR1 MGHRA and CDR2 YSYEKL. CDR3 in DNA: TGCGCCAGCAGCCAAGATGGGTTCACAGGAAACACCATATATTTT. Its translation: CASSQDGFTGNTIYF.

Here the CDR3 DNA reads TGTGCCAGCAGTGTCGGGACTAGCGGGAGGAAGGAGACCCAGTACTTC. Translated, it gives CASSVGTSGRKETQYF. J is TRBJ2-5 and V is TRBV27, with 15 bases matching TRBD2. Germline V gene lookup returns CDR1 MNHEY and CDR2 SMNVEV (reference sequence). This CDR3 is built from 16 residues. V gave up 5 bases and J gave up 5 bases; unmatched junction bases: 6.

Turning to this clonotype: Given a much more abundant clone one base away, this may be a read error. V usage is TRBV5-8 and J usage is TRBJ1-4; no definite D call. There are 13 residues in the CDR3. Trimming took off 5 bases at V and 0 bases at J, with 5 bases between the two ends. Germline assignment: CDR1 SGHTS and CDR2 YDEGEE. The CDR3 nucleotides are TGTGCCAGCAGGGACGCAACTAATGAAAAACTGTTTTTT. Amino acid sequence: CASRDATNEKLFF. Complete variable domain (other parts from reference TRBV5-8 and TRBJ1-4): EAGVTQSPTHLIKTRGQQATLRCSPISGHTSVYWYQQALGLGLQFLLWYDEGEERNRGNFPPRFSGRQFPNYSSELNVNALELEDSALYLCASRDATNEKLFFGSGTQLSVL.

V gene TRBV10-3 combines with J gene TRBJ2-7; D is possibly TRBD1 or TRBD2 (5 bases each). V was pared by 10 bases and J by 0 bases, with 16 bases between. This CDR3 comprises 14 residues. Per the germline V gene, CDR1 is ENHRY and CDR2 is SYGVKD. CDR3 in DNA: TGTGCCAGCAGAGGGGATACAGGCTCCTACGAGCAGTACTTC. This translates into CASRGDTGSYEQYF.

This clonotype was seen many times. The V and J genes are TRBV12-3 or TRBV12-4 and TRBJ1-1; the D is unclear. The CDR3 totals 14 residues. With 2 bases removed from V and 1 base from J, the gap between germline ends came to 8 bases. Written as DNA, the CDR3 is TGTGCCAGCAGTTTAAGGACGACGAACACTGAAGCTTTCTTT. It specifies CASSLRTTNTEAFF.

This clonotype was seen only once. This sequence may be a read error, since a much larger clone differs from it by one base. This sequence joins TRBV7-8 and TRBJ2-7; 9 nucleotides match TRBD1. The CDR3 has 17 residues. V dropped 5 bases and J dropped 7; count of bases not matched to a gene: 18. CDR1 and CDR2 (germline): SGHVS, FQNEAQ. The CDR3 region has the DNA TGTGCCAGCAGCGCGGTGGGGAAGGGGACAGGGAAAAATGAGCAGTACTTC. Its protein is CASSAVGKGTGKNEQYF.

A note on this clonotype: One base away lies a much larger clone, so this may be a sequencing read error. The CDR3 reads CASNWTGDNSPLHF. DNA for the CDR3: TGTGCCAGCAATTGGACAGGGGATAATTCACCCCTCCACTTT. The chain is built from TRBV6-5 and TRBJ1-6; 9 bases fit TRBD1. V shed 7 bases and J 5 bases; nucleotides not matched to a gene: 3. CDR3 length: 14 amino acids. CDR1 is MNHEY, CDR2 SVGAGI, per germline.

This clonotype was seen repeatedly, ten times or more. The J gene is TRBJ2-5, the V gene TRBV11-1; D unresolved. The germline CDR1 and CDR2 sequences are SGHAT and FQDESV (reference sequence). V lost 4 bases, J lost 4 bases, and 16 bases lay in between. This CDR3 is built from 15 residues. CDR3 protein: CASSSIWGGGETQYF. DNA of the CDR3: TGTGCCAGCAGCTCCATTTGGGGTGGTGGAGAGACCCAGTACTTC.

This clonotype was observed at least ten times. The V call is TRBV4-2, the J call TRBJ1-5; 8 nucleotides agree with TRBD1. V dropped 0 bases and J dropped 1; count of bases not matched to a gene: 2. The CDR3 spans 16 residues. The germline V gene encodes CDR1 LGHNA and CDR2 YNFKEQ. CDR3 coding DNA: TGTGCCAGCAGCCAAGATCAGGGGGCAAGCAATCAGCCCCAGCATTTT. Protein sequence: CASSQDQGASNQPQHF.

This chain links TRBV9 with TRBJ1-3; the D is unclear. This CDR3 contains 12 residues. Germline CDR1 reads SGDLS; CDR2 reads YYNGEE. V was clipped by 0 bases and J by 7 bases, with 5 bases between them. CDR3 nucleotide sequence: TGTGCCAGCAGCGTAGCGGTGAACACCATATATTTT. Translating it yields CASSVAVNTIYF.

This clonotype was recorded at least ten times. The chain's CDR3 is CASSESRYSPLHF. The CDR3 region has the DNA TGTGCCAGCAGTGAGAGCAGATATTCACCCCTCCACTTT. This chain joins TRBV6-4 and TRBJ1-6, with D uncertain. The CDR3 covers 13 residues. CDR1 is MRHNA and CDR2 is SNTAGT in the germline V gene. Trimming removed 3 bases from V and 8 bases from J, with 8 bases in between.

The sample holds many counts of this clonotype. This chain links TRBV29-1 with TRBJ1-5; D is unclear. The CDR3 is made up of 12 amino acids. The germline gives CDR1 SQVTM, CDR2 ANQGSEA. Deletions cut 4 bases from V and 3 bases from J, with 7 bases between. CDR3: CSVGENNQPQHF. The CDR3 bases are TGCAGCGTTGGAGAGAACAATCAGCCCCAGCATTTT.

The gene calls are TRBV19 and TRBJ1-1, with TRBD1 matching 8 bases. V lost 6 bases and J lost 11; bases outside the gene matches: 5. This CDR3 is 11 amino acids long. Germline assignment: CDR1 LNHDA and CDR2 SQIVND (reference sequence). DNA of the CDR3: TGTGCCAGTAGACGGACAGGGAGCGCTTTCTTT. Amino acids: CASRRTGSAFF. Supplemented by reference TRBV19 and TRBJ1-1, the full variable domain reads DGGITQSPKYLFRKEGQNVTLSCEQNLNHDAMYWYRQDPGQGLRLIYYSQIVNDFQKGDIAEGYSVSREKKESFPLTVTSAQKNPTAFYLCASRRTGSAFFGQGTRLTVV.

The gene calls are TRBV5-1 and TRBJ2-7; no clear D gene. Trimming pared 8 bases from V and 0 bases from J, leaving 15 bases between. CDR1 and CDR2 (germline): SGHRS, YFSETQ. The CDR3 runs to 14 residues. CDR3 bases: TGCGCCAGTGGGTTAAGGCCGAGCTCCTACGAGCAGTACTTC. Protein: CASGLRPSSYEQYF.

This chain joins TRBV25-1 and TRBJ2-7; D may be TRBD1 (5 bases). The CDR3 runs 12 residues. The germline gives CDR1 MGHDK, CDR2 SYGVNS. The DNA for the CDR3 is TGTGCTAGCTACGACAGATCCTACGAGCAGTACTTC. It translates to CASYDRSYEQYF.

This clonotype came up many times. The J gene is TRBJ1-1, the V gene TRBV4-1; a weak D match, TRBD1 (5 bases). V lost 4 bases and J 3 bases, leaving 15 bases between the germline ends. CDR1 is MGHRA and CDR2 is YSYEKL in the germline V gene. The CDR3 spans 15 residues. CDR3 sequence (DNA): TGCGCCAGCAGCCCTGGGGCTGCGGGGTACACTGAAGCTTTCTTT. Translation gives CASSPGAAGYTEAFF.